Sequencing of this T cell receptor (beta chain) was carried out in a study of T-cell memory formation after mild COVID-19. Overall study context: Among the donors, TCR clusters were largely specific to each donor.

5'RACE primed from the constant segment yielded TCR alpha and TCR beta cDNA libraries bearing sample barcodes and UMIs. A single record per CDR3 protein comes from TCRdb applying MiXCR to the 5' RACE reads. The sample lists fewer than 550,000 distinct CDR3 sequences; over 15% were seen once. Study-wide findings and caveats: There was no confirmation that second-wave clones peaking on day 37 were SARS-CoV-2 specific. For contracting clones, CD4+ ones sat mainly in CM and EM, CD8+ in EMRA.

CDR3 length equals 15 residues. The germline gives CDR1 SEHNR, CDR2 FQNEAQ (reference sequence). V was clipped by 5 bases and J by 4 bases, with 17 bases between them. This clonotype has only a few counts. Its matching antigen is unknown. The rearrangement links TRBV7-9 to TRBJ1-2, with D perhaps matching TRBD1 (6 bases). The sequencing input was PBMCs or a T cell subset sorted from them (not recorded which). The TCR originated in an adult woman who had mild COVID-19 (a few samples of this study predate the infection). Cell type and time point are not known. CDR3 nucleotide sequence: TGTGCCAGCAGCACGACCGGGACACCGGGCTATGGCTACACCTTC. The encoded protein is CASSTTGTPGYGYTF.